These 20 T cell receptor beta chains originate from one sample sequenced in a study of cytomegalovirus exposure and HLA in healthy donors. This PCR relied on a set of 60 Vbeta primers and 13 Jbeta primers. Here immunoSEQ multiplex PCR was the method, and the copy in TCRdb shows in-frame clones only, minus some. The repertoire includes fewer than 80,000 clones, around 76% of them detected once, and about 3.3% sits in the top ten. The source material was PBMCs. All receptors derive from a young man in good health and CMV-seronegative.

This rearrangement joins TRBV28 to TRBJ2-2; a possible D gene is TRBD2 (7 bases). Deletions cut 5 bases from V and 9 bases from J, with 25 bases between. CDR1 MDHEN and CDR2 SYDVKM come from the germline V gene. This CDR3 has 17 residues. The DNA for the CDR3 is TGTGCCAGCAGTGCTGCGATCGCGGGGGCCATGGGCAGGGAGCTGTTTTTT. Amino acid sequence: CASSAAIAGAMGRELFF. Looking up the rest from reference TRBV28 and TRBJ2-2 gives the full variable domain: DVKVTQSSRYLVKRTGEKVFLECVQDMDHENMFWYRQDPGLGLRLIYFSYDVKMKEKGDIPEGYSVSREKKERFSLILESASTNQTSMYLCASSAAIAGAMGRELFFGEGSRLTVL.

This chain uses TRBV13 with TRBJ2-1; D is possibly TRBD1 (5 bases). This CDR3 spans 16 amino acids. V lost 4 bases and J lost 3, with 16 bases in between. Germline loops: CDR1 PRHDT, CDR2 FYEKMQ (reference sequence). For the CDR3, the DNA is TGTGCCAGCAGCTCCCGAAGGCAGGGCGGCTACAATGAGCAGTTCTTC. Translated, it gives CASSSRRQGGYNEQFF.

The chain links TRBV5-1 to TRBJ2-7; maybe TRBD1 (6 bases). Germline V lookup: CDR1 SGHRS, CDR2 YFSETQ. With 0 bases removed from V and 2 bases from J, the gap between germline ends came to 12 bases. There are 15 residues in the CDR3. The CDR3 DNA sequence: TGCGCCAGCAGCTTGGATGGGACACTCCCCTACGAGCAGTACTTC. Encoded protein: CASSLDGTLPYEQYF.

The chain joins TRBV30 to TRBJ2-1; D is possibly TRBD1 (6 bases). Germline lookup yields CDR1 GTSNPN and CDR2 SVGIG (reference sequence). This CDR3 is built from 13 residues. V was pared by 8 bases and J by 12 bases, with 23 bases between. CDR3 nucleotide sequence: TGTGCCGGGGGCACAGGGAGTAATATCGTGCAGTTCTTC. Translation: CAGGTGSNIVQFF.

The chain employs TRBV6-1 and TRBJ2-7, with 8 bases fitting TRBD1. V gave up 7 bases and J gave up 3 bases; unmatched junction bases: 5. The germline V gene encodes CDR1 MNHNS and CDR2 SASEGT. This CDR3 is 13 amino acids long. The chain's CDR3 is CASTLGQGYEQYF. The CDR3 DNA follows: TGTGCCAGCACCCTAGGACAGGGCTACGAGCAGTACTTC.

This chain joins TRBV6-5 and TRBJ1-5, with TRBD1 matching over 8 bases. Germline V CDR1 and CDR2: MNHEY, SVGAGI. The ends lost 5 bases at V and 7 bases at J; junction bases unmatched: 4. CDR3 size: 13 residues. The CDR3 DNA sequence: TGTGCCAGCAGTCCAGGACAGGGCCAGCCCCAGCATTTT. This gives the protein CASSPGQGQPQHF.

The V gene is TRBV19, the J gene TRBJ2-1; 9 bases map to TRBD2. The CDR3 is 13 amino acids. V lost 4 bases and J lost 9; bases outside the gene matches: 4. Germline V gives CDR1 LNHDA, CDR2 SQIVND (reference sequence). The CDR3, as DNA: TGTGCCAGTAGTAGCGGGGGGGCGGGTGAGCAGTTCTTC. Translated, it gives CASSSGGAGEQFF.

This chain links TRBV6-5 with TRBJ1-3; 8 nucleotides line up with TRBD1. J lost 2 bases, V lost 6 bases, and 6 bases had no gene match. The CDR3 contains 15 residues. Germline CDR1 MNHEY, CDR2 SVGAGI. CDR3 residues: CASRAGTGPGNTIYF. DNA for the CDR3: TGTGCCAGCAGAGCAGGGACAGGTCCTGGAAACACCATATATTTT.

This sequence joins TRBV18 and TRBJ2-2, with 9 bases aligning to TRBD1. The germline V gene encodes CDR1 KGHSH and CDR2 LQKENI. This CDR3 has 16 amino acids. The trim removed 0 bases at V and 4 bases at J, leaving 3 bases unmatched. CDR3 nucleotides: TGTGCCAGCTCACCACCAAGGACAGGGGCCACCGGGGAGCTGTTTTTT. Translation gives CASSPPRTGATGELFF.

The chain has TRBV6-4 and TRBJ2-1, with 7 bases that match TRBD2. The V segment lost 4 bases and the J segment 6 bases; nucleotides outside the gene matches: 3. Germline values: CDR1 MRHNA, CDR2 SNTAGT. There are 13 residues in the CDR3. In DNA form, the CDR3 reads TGTGCCAGCAGTGCCCCGGGGGGCAATGAGCAGTTCTTC. It yields the protein CASSAPGGNEQFF.

The CDR3 DNA sequence: TGCGCCAGCAGCCATTCCCGGGACAGCCTCTACTATGGCTACACCTTC. Translated, it gives CASSHSRDSLYYGYTF. The chain has TRBV4-3 and TRBJ1-2; 7 nucleotides line up with TRBD1. CDR3 length: 16 residues. Unmatched junction bases numbered 10, after V lost 3 bases and J lost 3 bases. Germline lookup yields CDR1 LGHNA and CDR2 YSLEER.

V is TRBV30 and J is TRBJ2-5; D remains unclear. The J call may be mistaken, given a closer DNA end match to TRBJ2-7. Per germline, CDR1 GTSNPN and CDR2 SVGIG (reference sequence). The CDR3 is 11 amino acids. CDR3 DNA sequence: TGTGCCTGGAGAAGTAGTTACGAGCAGTACTTC. The encoded protein is CAWRSSYEQYF.

The chain couples TRBV5-4 to TRBJ2-2; D is uncertain. The CDR3 runs to 14 residues. Looked up from germline, CDR1 is SGHNT and CDR2 is YYREEE (reference sequence). The germline V and J ends were trimmed by 1 base and 3 bases, with 7 bases remaining between them. In DNA, the CDR3 is TGTGCCAGCAGCTTGACTACTTACACCGGGGAGCTGTTTTTT. Translated, it gives CASSLTTYTGELFF.

The chain recombines TRBV6-1 with TRBJ2-5, with 11 bases aligning to TRBD2. The end of the DNA fits TRBJ2-7 better, so the J call may be wrong. The CDR3 covers 16 residues. Germline CDR1 and CDR2: MNHNS and SASEGT. The CDR3 sequence: CASSDPGLADSYEQYF. The CDR3 DNA follows: TGTGCCAGCAGTGATCCGGGACTAGCGGACTCCTACGAGCAGTACTTC.

The chain has TRBV13 and TRBJ2-1; D is possibly TRBD1 (5 bases). Trimming left V 3 bases short and J 7 bases short, with 19 bases between. Looked up from germline, CDR1 is PRHDT and CDR2 is FYEKMQ (reference sequence). This CDR3 contains 16 residues. The DNA of the CDR3 is TGTGCCAGCAGCTTCTTAACGGCAGGGTTAGGGAATGAGCAGTTCTTC. Protein: CASSFLTAGLGNEQFF.

The chain couples TRBV6-5 to TRBJ2-3; the D gene is possibly TRBD2 (5 bases). The length of the CDR3 is 15 residues. Germline values: CDR1 MNHEY, CDR2 SVGAGI. V gave up 10 bases and J gave up 4 bases, with 21 bases separating them. CDR3 sequence: CATQGMTRRADTQYF. CDR3 in DNA: TGTGCCACCCAAGGGATGACCCGGCGGGCAGATACGCAGTATTTT.

This sequence joins TRBV19 and TRBJ2-7; TRBD1 matches at 8 bases. Germline CDR1 LNHDA, CDR2 SQIVND (reference sequence). CDR3 length: 13 amino acids. V trimming: 4 bases; J trimming: 5 bases; junction bases outside the gene matches: 4. In DNA form, the CDR3 reads TGTGCCAGTAGTACAGGGGGCTCGGACGAGCAGTACGTC. This sequence encodes CASSTGGSDEQYV.

The chain recombines TRBV19 with TRBJ1-1, with TRBD1 as a possible D gene (6 bases). Deletions cut 3 bases from V and 11 bases from J, with 13 bases between. Germline V gene sequence: CDR1 LNHDA, CDR2 SQIVND (reference sequence). The CDR3 consists of 12 residues. The CDR3 DNA follows: TGTGCCAGTAGTATTACAGGGTGGACGGCTTTCTTT. Its protein is CASSITGWTAFF.

The chain uses TRBV5-1 and TRBJ1-3; possible D gene TRBD1, 6 bases. This CDR3 has 17 amino acids. V was trimmed by 4 bases and J by 3 bases, leaving 20 bases between them. From germline, CDR1 is SGHRS and CDR2 YFSETQ. The CDR3 reads CASSPYLQGSGGNTIYF. The CDR3 DNA is TGCGCCAGCAGCCCCTACTTACAGGGTTCGGGTGGAAACACCATATATTTT.

As to this clone: The junction departs from germline at one end; a sequencing error may be responsible. The V and J genes are TRBV11-1 and TRBJ2-3; D might be TRBD2 (5 bases). Germline loops: CDR1 SGHAT, CDR2 FQDESV (reference sequence). The length of the CDR3 is 11 residues. CDR3 DNA: TGTGCCAGCAGCTTAGGGGGAGTCAGCTTTTTT. Translation: CASSLGGVSFF.